In its sample, the clone carrying this T cell receptor beta chain was seen a few times. Its antigen is unidentified. TCR cDNA was made by 5'RACE template switching, adding a universal primer site and UMIs. TCRdb ran MiXCR on the 5' RACE reads and lists one entry per CDR3 protein. The sample lists 250,000 to 300,000 distinct CDR3 sequences; around 9.3% were seen once. This sample was included in a study of T cells after yellow fever vaccination. Study-wide findings and caveats: Shared CD4/CD8 clonotypes were a small share, likely from convergent recombination. A weaker but faster secondary response was observed, peaking on day 5 versus 15. Reappearing after the booster were most of the clones from primary vaccination (around 96% CD4, 88% CD8).

The CDR3 is 13 amino acids. Per germline, CDR1 MNHNS and CDR2 SASEGT. V dropped 2 bases and J dropped 1 base, with 5 bases sitting between them. The V call is TRBV6-1, the J call TRBJ2-5; D is unresolved. This specimen was CD4+ T cells sorted from PBMCs, taken 5 days after the yellow fever booster vaccination. This TCR was recovered from a man between 18 and 29 years old who received the YFV17D yellow fever vaccine. The CDR3 DNA follows: TGTGCCAGCAGTGAAAGGCCCCAAGAGACCCAGTACTTC. It yields the protein CASSERPQETQYF.